This TCR beta chain came from a study of tissue T cells after allogeneic stem cell transplantation (dated by TCRdb to between 2021 and 2022). In the study overall: Every GVHD patient got a graft from a donor, with four grafts unmodified and three CD34-selected to deplete T cells. Post-mortem blood was obtained from a cardiac chamber or the inferior vena cava, and marrow was aspirated from the iliac crest or spine when possible. Pre-transplant PBMCs were of recipient origin and were available from about five GVHD patients. For viably preserved blood and marrow, CD3+ T cells were flow-sorted when cell numbers allowed, whereas DNA was extracted directly from smaller samples. Using research autopsies of patients with and without GVHD, plus mouse models of GVHD, the study profiled TCR beta repertoires across many tissues. The human arm was conducted as a prospective observational study, and neither blinding nor randomization was performed. The paper as a whole reports these results and caveats: The patient cohort was small and varied clinically, and sampling depth was recognized as a limitation. Within patients, how anatomically similar tissues were was a major factor shaping TCR repertoire composition, regardless of disease or transplant status. Few T cell clones were found to be shared across patients, but shared repertoire signatures across patients were revealed in a tissue-specific fashion by motif-based clustering. In both patients and mice, T cells from blood and spleen covered only a limited part of the TCR repertoire found in tissues. Which tissue TCRs were alloreactive or antigen-specific was not determined in the study, and some of the clones might have been host cells that persisted.

The germline V gene supplies CDR1 KGHSH and CDR2 LQKENI. Trimming takes 3 bases off V and 1 base off J; junction bases not matched to a gene: 5. Reading from cysteine to phenylalanine, the CDR3 counts 16 amino acids. Only the CDR3 DNA is retained, 48 bases long and in frame from the first base. Concerning this clone itself: Its antigen is not yet known. Nothing much larger sits one base from this clone, and base qualities are not available.

Reading the label with the study, this specimen's time point is: human tissue collected at research (rapid) autopsy. Six or seven adult allo-HCT recipients with steroid-refractory GVHD were prospectively enrolled in a research-autopsy study over a roughly three-year period. All GVHD patients had gastrointestinal GVHD and received several lines of GVHD-directed therapy; a few also had skin involvement. Library preparation was by the immunoSEQ multiplex PCR assay. Adaptive Biotechnologies performed the TCRbeta CDR3 sequencing at survey depth and reported CDR3 sequences, V/J genes, productive frequency and template counts. TCR beta CDR3 regions were amplified from genomic DNA rather than RNA. As for how the authors treated the data: Jensen-Shannon divergence was used to quantify pairwise repertoire overlap between tissues, with a value of 1 meaning complete divergence and a value of 0 meaning identical repertoires. Tissues were clustered by single-linkage agglomerative hierarchical clustering of pairwise JSD values, and the clustering results were displayed as dendrograms. GLIPH2 was run on all patient samples with simulation_depth 1000, kmer_min_depth 3 and cdr3_length_cutoff 8, and groups with more than two unique CDR3s were retained. A standardized tissue-overlap score extrapolated Jaccard GLIPH-group overlap across patients to a standard repertoire size of 1000 clones. To look at how diversity was associated with clinical or experimental variables, linear mixed-effect models were used, with tissue treated as a fixed effect and individual treated as a random effect. In its TCRdb copy, this immuneACCESS table keeps in-frame sequences only and misses some clones. Where compared with another copy, unresolved V genes explain less than half of these, and the others have no known cause. Clonal size and the V and J genes are those of that table, whereas D and trimming came from the DNA. The sample profile shows 700 to 1,000 clones; approximately 54% of them were found once. The ten largest clones take up roughly 43% of the sample.

The sample consisted of blood, taken at autopsy. This chain joins TRBV18 to TRBJ1-1; 10 central nucleotides agree with TRBD1. The source of this sequence is a female patient between 40 and 75 years old with steroid-refractory graft-versus-host disease after an allogeneic stem cell transplant. After a transplant, the graft donor may have provided part of the T cells. CDR3 sequence: CASSPRDRGRNTEAFF. The nucleotides read TGTGCCAGCTCACCCCGGGACAGGGGCCGGAACACTGAAGCTTTCTTT. With the portions outside the CDR3 filled from the reference TRBV18 and TRBJ1-1 genes, the complete variable region becomes NAGVMQNPRHLVRRRGQEARLRCSPMKGHSHVYWYRQLPEEGLKFMVYLQKENIIDESGMPKERFSAEFPKEGPSILRIQQVVRGDSAAYFCASSPRDRGRNTEAFFGQGTRLTVV.